The T cell receptor (beta chain) under discussion was sequenced for a study of response to subunit inactivated influenza vaccine listed by TCRdb under 2018. For the wider study: The study used deep quantitative T cell receptor repertoire profiling to track responses to a trivalent subunit inactivated influenza vaccine.

Paper-wide results and their limitations: It was suggested by the authors that each seasonal influenza vaccination may recruit only a limited number of new T cells.

The intended sense of this specimen's time point label: 45 to 50 days after influenza vaccine administration. Library creation used RT-PCR. TCRdb names Illumina HiSeq 2500 as the instrument used. In-frame beta chains were kept once TCRdb had trimmed the public reads at Q25 with fastp and called clones with MiXCR. Identical CDR3 proteins give one entry, which carries the most common genes and DNA. This sample has around 500,000 distinct CDR3 sequences in its table, and 9.5% to 13% of those were observed once. Jointly, the top ten make up approximately 12% of the sample. This clonotype came up many times. It lacks a known antigen. Qualities for individual bases were not recorded, and no much larger clone is one base off. Based on the germline V gene, the CDR1 and CDR2 sequences are ENHRY and SYGVKD. Counted from cysteine to phenylalanine, this CDR3 has 11 amino acids. Of all the DNA, just the CDR3 is kept, 33 bases in frame from base 1. Relative to germline, V is 10 bases shorter and J is 7 bases shorter, with 14 bases between their ends.

Here the sequenced sample was PBMCs from blood, taken roughly 46 days after vaccination. The receptor's source is a man aged 45-65 years who received an inactivated influenza vaccine. Donor details come from another sample of the same person, matched by shared clones. The chain was built from TRBV10-3 and TRBJ2-7, with TRBD1 tentatively as D gene (5 bases match). The DNA sequence is as follows: TGTGCCACCAGCAGGGCGGTGGAGCAGTACTTC. Its coded protein is CATSRAVEQYF.